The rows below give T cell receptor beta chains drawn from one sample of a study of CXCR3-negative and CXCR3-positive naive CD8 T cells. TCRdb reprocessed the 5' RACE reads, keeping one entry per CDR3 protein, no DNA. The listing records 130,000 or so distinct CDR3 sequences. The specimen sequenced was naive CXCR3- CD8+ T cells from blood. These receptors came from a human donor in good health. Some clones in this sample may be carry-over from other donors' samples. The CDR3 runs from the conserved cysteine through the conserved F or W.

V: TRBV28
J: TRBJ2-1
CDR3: CASSSPSAGIGYNEQFF

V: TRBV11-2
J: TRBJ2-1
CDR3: CASSNRDTYNEQFF

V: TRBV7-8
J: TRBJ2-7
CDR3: CASSPLVRESYEQYF

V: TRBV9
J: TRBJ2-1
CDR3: CASSESVPEGFYNEQFF

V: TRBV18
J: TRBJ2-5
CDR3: CASSPPLGLPPQETQYF

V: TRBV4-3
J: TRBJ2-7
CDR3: CASSQEWAGAYEQYF

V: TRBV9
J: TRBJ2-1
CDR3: CASSVGVTSLDEQFF

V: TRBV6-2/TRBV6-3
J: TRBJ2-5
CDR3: CASSTRVAEETQYF

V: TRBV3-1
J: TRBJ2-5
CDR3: CASSQDQNSLAGAETQYF

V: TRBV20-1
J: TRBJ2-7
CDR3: CSARDPGQGIYEQYF

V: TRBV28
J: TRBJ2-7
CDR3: CASAETYEQYF

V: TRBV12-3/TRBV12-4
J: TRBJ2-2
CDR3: CASSTGAGTGELFF

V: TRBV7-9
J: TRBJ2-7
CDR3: CASSLEVSGYEQYF

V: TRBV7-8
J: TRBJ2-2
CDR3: CASTRLVGLAGENTGELFF

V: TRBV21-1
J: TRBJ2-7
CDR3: CASSKALAGLYEQYF

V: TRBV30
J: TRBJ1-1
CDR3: CAWTGGNTEAFF

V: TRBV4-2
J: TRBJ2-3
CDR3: CASSQVLAPTDTQYF

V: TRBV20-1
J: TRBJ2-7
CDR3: CSGQRRSSSYEQYF

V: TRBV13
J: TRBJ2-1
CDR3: CASSLGLAENEQFF

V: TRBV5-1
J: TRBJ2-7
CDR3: CASSPPRGGGFYEQYF

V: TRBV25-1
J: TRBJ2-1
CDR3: CAVGLAVEQFF

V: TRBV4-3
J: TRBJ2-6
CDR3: CASSQEDRGRSGANVLTF

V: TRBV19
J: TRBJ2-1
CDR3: CASNPPGPEQFF

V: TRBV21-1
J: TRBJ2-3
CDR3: CASSKVESWAGGTDTQYF

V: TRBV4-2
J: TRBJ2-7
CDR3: CASSPGLAGAMEQYF

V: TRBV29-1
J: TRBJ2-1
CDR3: CSVEGPMGAAGSYNEQFF

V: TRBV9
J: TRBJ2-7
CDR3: CASSAPGQGVDEQYF

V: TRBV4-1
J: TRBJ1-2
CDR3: CASSLSGVGGYTF

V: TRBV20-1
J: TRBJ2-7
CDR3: CSAPGGSYEQYF

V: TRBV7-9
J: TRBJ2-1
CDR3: CASRGLVWASGYNEQFF

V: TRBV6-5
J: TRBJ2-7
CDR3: CASRDQGSEEQYF

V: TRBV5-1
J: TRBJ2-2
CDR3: CASSFSTGELFF

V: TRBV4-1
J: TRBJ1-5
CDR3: CASSHTGQGQPQHF

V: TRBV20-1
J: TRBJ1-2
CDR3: CSAPPVGTGGHGYTF

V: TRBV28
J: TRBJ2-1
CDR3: CASSLSDRGNEQFF

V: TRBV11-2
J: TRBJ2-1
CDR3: CASSLVWGQYNEQFF

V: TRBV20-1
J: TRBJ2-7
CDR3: CSALDRGGSYEQYF

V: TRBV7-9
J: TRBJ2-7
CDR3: CASSLGGGPARTYEQYF

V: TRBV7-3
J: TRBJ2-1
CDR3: CASSLMAGGLRSLGYEQFF

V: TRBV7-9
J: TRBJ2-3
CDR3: CASSLIQGVADTQYF

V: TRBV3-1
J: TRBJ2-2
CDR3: CASAHSNTGELFF

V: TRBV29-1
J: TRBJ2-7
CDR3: CSALAATTYEQYF

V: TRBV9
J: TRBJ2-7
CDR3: CASSTTSGAYEQYF